This passage covers 14 T cell receptor beta chains from one sample sequenced in a study of glioma-infiltrating T cells. Using RNA template, CDR3s of TCR alpha and beta were amplified with iRepertoire arm-PCR. A single record per CDR3 protein comes from TCRdb applying MiXCR to the multiplex PCR reads. The sample yields about 130,000 distinct CDR3 sequences, approximately 26% seen once. The specimen sequenced was glioma tissue, nonneoplastic brain tissue, or PBMCs (not recorded which). Receptors were obtained from a human donor with low-grade glioma or glioblastoma, undergoing nonglioma brain surgery, or in good health (not recorded which).

The CDR3 spells CARGPGSEETNEKLFF. In nucleotides, the CDR3 is TGTGCCAGAGGGCCGGGATCTGAAGAAACTAATGAAAAACTGTTTTTT. The chain joins TRBV2 to TRBJ1-4, with D unclear. Looked up from germline, CDR1 is SNHLY and CDR2 is FYNNEI. There are 16 residues in the CDR3. Trimming cost V 9 bases and J 1 base, with 18 bases left between them.

In its sample, this clonotype was seen many times. The chain recombines TRBV7-9 with TRBJ1-1; unclear D gene. Germline V gives CDR1 SEHNR, CDR2 FQNEAQ (reference sequence). The V and J ends lost 4 bases and 4 bases respectively, with 13 bases between them. The CDR3 is 14 residues long. CDR3 DNA: TGTGCCAGCAGCTCCCGAAGGGATTCCACTGAAGCTTTCTTT. It is translated as CASSSRRDSTEAFF.

In its sample, this clonotype was seen many times. V is TRBV7-9 and J is TRBJ2-7; TRBD1 is a possible D gene (6 bases). Trimming cost V 1 base and J 2 bases, with 24 bases left between them. This CDR3 spans 19 amino acids. Germline-derived CDR1 and CDR2 are SEHNR and FQNEAQ (reference sequence). The CDR3 spells CASSLEVGANSRWPYEQYV. The CDR3 bases are TGTGCCAGCAGCTTAGAAGTGGGGGCGAACAGTCGTTGGCCCTACGAGCAGTACGTC.

This clonotype was seen only a few times. This chain links TRBV3-1 with TRBJ2-3; D unresolved. CDR3 length: 13 amino acids. Trimming cost V 3 bases and J 4 bases, with 8 bases left between them. Germline V gene lookup returns CDR1 LGHDT and CDR2 YNNKEL (reference sequence). CDR3 DNA sequence: TGTGCCAGCAGCCAGGTAGAGGCAGATACGCAGTATTTT. This gives the protein CASSQVEADTQYF.

A few counts support this clonotype. The chain uses TRBV12-3 or TRBV12-4 and TRBJ1-6; D is possibly TRBD1 (6 bases). With 3 bases removed from V and 5 bases from J, the gap between germline ends came to 11 bases. CDR3 length equals 15 residues. CDR3 bases: TGTGCCAGCAGTTTCTGGACAGCTCATAATTCACCCCTCCACTTT. This translates into CASSFWTAHNSPLHF.

The genes are TRBV20-1 and TRBJ2-1; TRBD1 aligns across 11 bases. V was pared by 6 bases and J by 7 bases, with 8 bases of the junction left unmatched. The CDR3 has 14 amino acids. CDR1 and CDR2 (germline): DFQATT, SNEGSKA (reference sequence). The CDR3 region is CSALRDRGGNEQFF. The CDR3 DNA sequence: TGCAGTGCCCTCCGGGACAGGGGGGGTAATGAGCAGTTCTTC.

The chain carries TRBV7-8 and TRBJ1-5, with D hard to call. The germline V gene has CDR1 SGHVS and CDR2 FQNEAQ. V was shortened by 1 base and J by 5 bases, with 6 bases between the two germline ends. This CDR3 contains 13 residues. The DNA for the CDR3 is TGTGCCAGCAGCTTAGGGAGGGATCAGCCCCAGCATTTT. Translated: CASSLGRDQPQHF. Full variable domain (missing parts from reference TRBV7-8 and TRBJ1-5): GAGVSQSPRYKVAKRGQDVALRCDPISGHVSLFWYQQALGQGPEFLTYFQNEAQLDKSGLPSDRFFAERPEGSVSTLKIQRTQQEDSAVYLCASSLGRDQPQHFGDGTRLSIL.

This clonotype was observed a handful of times. This chain links TRBV2 with TRBJ2-3; D may be TRBD2 (7 bases). This CDR3 is built from 17 residues. Trimming took off 6 bases at V and 0 bases at J, with 19 bases between the two ends. Looked up from germline, CDR1 is SNHLY and CDR2 is FYNNEI. CDR3: CASRPLGGRPSTDTQYF. The DNA for the CDR3 is TGTGCCAGCAGGCCTCTCGGGGGGCGACCTAGCACAGATACGCAGTATTTT.

This clonotype was detected only a few times. The junction shows a germline mismatch at one end, possibly a read error. This chain joins TRBV20-1 and TRBJ1-1; 11 positions agree with TRBD1. The V gene's germline CDR1 is DFQATT and CDR2 SNEGSKA (reference sequence). The CDR3 sequence is 15 residues long. In DNA form, the CDR3 reads TGCAGTGTTCCAGGACAGGGGGCTTCGAACGCTGAAGCTTTCTTT. Its translation: CSVPGQGASNAEAFF.

The chain uses TRBV7-3 and TRBJ2-6, with 8 bases aligning to TRBD1. Germline CDR1 and CDR2: SGHTA and FQGTGA. The ends lost 3 bases at V and 0 bases at J; junction bases unmatched: 10. CDR3 length: 19 residues. CDR3 in DNA: TGTGCCAGCAGCTTCTCCCACGACAGGGGAGGCTCTGGGGCCAACGTCCTGACTTTC. This sequence encodes CASSFSHDRGGSGANVLTF.

The V call is TRBV2, the J call TRBJ1-2, with D maybe TRBD1 (5 bases). Looked up from germline, CDR1 is SNHLY and CDR2 is FYNNEI. V lost 7 bases and J lost 4, with 13 bases in between. This CDR3 contains 13 residues. CDR3 nucleotide sequence: TGTGCCAGCAACGGGGGGGAAAGCTATGGCTACACCTTC. Amino acid sequence: CASNGGESYGYTF.

The table lists this clonotype with a few counts. J is TRBJ2-2 and V is TRBV28; D is undetermined. The CDR3 covers 14 residues. V was clipped by 2 bases and J by 3 bases, with 7 bases between them. From germline, CDR1 is MDHEN and CDR2 SYDVKM. The CDR3 sequence is CASSLVQYTGELFF. CDR3 sequence (DNA): TGTGCCAGCAGTTTAGTACAGTACACCGGGGAGCTGTTTTTT.

This clonotype has more than one count but fewer than ten. The rearrangement uses TRBV6-6 and TRBJ1-3; no definite D call. V was trimmed by 0 bases and J by 0 bases, leaving 6 bases between them. There are 15 residues in the CDR3. Germline CDR1 is MNHNY and CDR2 is SVGAGI (reference sequence). CDR3 DNA sequence: TGTGCCAGCAGTTACTCGGGGAGCTCTGGAAACACCATATATTTT. It is translated as CASSYSGSSGNTIYF.

By frequency in the sample, this clonotype is medium-sized. The J gene is TRBJ2-3, the V gene TRBV7-9; D is ambiguous. The V gene lost 1 base and the J gene lost 4 bases, with 3 bases spanning the gap. From germline, CDR1 is SEHNR and CDR2 FQNEAQ (reference sequence). This CDR3 has 12 residues. The CDR3 loop reads CASSLGPDTQYF. The CDR3 region has the DNA TGTGCCAGCAGCTTAGGCCCAGATACGCAGTATTTT. Complete variable domain (other parts from reference TRBV7-9 and TRBJ2-3): DTGVSQNPRHKITKRGQNVTFRCDPISEHNRLYWYRQTLGQGPEFLTYFQNEAQLEKSRLLSDRFSAERPKGSFSTLEIQRTEQGDSAMYLCASSLGPDTQYFGPGTRLTVL.